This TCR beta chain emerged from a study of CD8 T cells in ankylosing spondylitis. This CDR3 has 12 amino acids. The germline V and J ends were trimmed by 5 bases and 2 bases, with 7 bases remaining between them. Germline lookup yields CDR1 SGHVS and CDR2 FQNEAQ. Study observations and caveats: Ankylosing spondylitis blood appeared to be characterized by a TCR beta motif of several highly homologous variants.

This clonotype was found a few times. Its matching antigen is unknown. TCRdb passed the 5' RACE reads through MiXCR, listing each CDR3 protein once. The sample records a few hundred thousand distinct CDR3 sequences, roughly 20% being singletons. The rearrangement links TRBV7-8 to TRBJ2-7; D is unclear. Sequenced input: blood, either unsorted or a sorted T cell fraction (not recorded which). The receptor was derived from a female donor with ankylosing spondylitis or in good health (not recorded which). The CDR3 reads CASSPNTYEQYF. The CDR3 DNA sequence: TGTGCCAGCAGCCCAAATACCTACGAGCAGTACTTC.